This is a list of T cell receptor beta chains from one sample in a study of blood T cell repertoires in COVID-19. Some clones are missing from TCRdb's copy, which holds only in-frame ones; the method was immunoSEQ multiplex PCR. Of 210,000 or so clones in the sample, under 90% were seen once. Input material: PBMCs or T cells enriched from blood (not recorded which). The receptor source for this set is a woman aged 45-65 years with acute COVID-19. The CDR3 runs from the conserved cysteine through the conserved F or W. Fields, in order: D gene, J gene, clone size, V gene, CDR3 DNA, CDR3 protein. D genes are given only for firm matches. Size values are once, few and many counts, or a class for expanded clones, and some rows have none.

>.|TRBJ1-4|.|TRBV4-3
TGCGCCAGCAGCCAAGATGTCGCGGTTTGGGAAAAACTGTTTTTT
CASSQDVAVWEKLFF
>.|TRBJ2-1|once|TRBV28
TGTGCCAGCAGTACGACTACAAACTCCTACAATGAGCAGTTCTTC
CASSTTTNSYNEQFF
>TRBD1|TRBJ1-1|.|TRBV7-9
TGTGCCAGCAGCAACCAGGGGGTAGCCACTGAAGCTTTCTTT
CASSNQGVATEAFF
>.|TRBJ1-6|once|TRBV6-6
TGTGCCAGCAGGCAAGACCCAGACAGTACTAATTCACCCCTCCACTTT
CASRQDPDSTNSPLHF
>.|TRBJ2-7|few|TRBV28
TGTGCCAGCAGTTTCATTGCCCCGTCTGAGGAGCAGTACTTC
CASSFIAPSEEQYF
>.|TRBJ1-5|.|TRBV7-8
TGTGCCAGCAGCACCACAGGGTGGGTCAATCAGCCCCAGCATTTT
CASSTTGWVNQPQHF
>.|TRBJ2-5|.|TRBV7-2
TGTGCCAGCAGCTTAGTCTCTCCCCAGTACTTC
CASSLVSPQYF
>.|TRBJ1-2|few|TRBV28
TGTGCCAGCAGGACCACCTGGGGGGTAACCTATGGCTACACCTTC
CASRTTWGVTYGYTF
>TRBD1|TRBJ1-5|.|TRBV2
TGTGCCAGCAGAGAACAGCGGGACAGGGTACAGCCCCAGCATTTT
CASREQRDRVQPQHF
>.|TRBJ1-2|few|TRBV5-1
TGCGCCAGCAGCTTGGACCGGGGGATCTACACCTTC
CASSLDRGIYTF
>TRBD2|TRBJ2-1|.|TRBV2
TGTGCCACCAAAGACTGGACTAGCGGGACCTACAATGAGCAGTTCTTC
CATKDWTSGTYNEQFF
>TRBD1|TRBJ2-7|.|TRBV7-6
TGTGCTAGCACTTCCGGGACAGGGACAAACTACGAGCAGTACTTC
CASTSGTGTNYEQYF
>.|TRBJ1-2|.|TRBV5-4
TGTGCCAGCAGCTCCGCAGGGAACTATGGCTACACCTTC
CASSSAGNYGYTF
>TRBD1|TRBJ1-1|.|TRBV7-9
TGTGCCAGCAGCTTTGGGGACAGGGCCACTGAAGCTTTCTTT
CASSFGDRATEAFF
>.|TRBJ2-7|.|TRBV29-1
TGCAGCGTTGAAGTGGTGGGACTCGCGAGCTCCTACGAGCAGTACTTC
CSVEVVGLASSYEQYF
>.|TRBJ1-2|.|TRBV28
TGTGCCAGCAGTTTCCCCGCGGACAGTGATGGCTACACCTTC
CASSFPADSDGYTF
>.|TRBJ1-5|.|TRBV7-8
TGTGCCAGCAGCTTATTGGGTGACTTCAATCAGCCCCAGCATTTT
CASSLLGDFNQPQHF
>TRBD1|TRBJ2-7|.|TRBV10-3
TGTGCCATCAGTAACAGGGGGCGCGAGCAGTACTTC
CAISNRGREQYF
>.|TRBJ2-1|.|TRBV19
TGTGCCAGTAGGTTAACAGGGTTCTCCTACAATGAGCAGTTCTTC
CASRLTGFSYNEQFF
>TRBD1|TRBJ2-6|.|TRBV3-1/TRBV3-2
TGTGCCAGCAGCCCGTCGACAGGGCTCCCTGGGGCCAACGTCCTGACTTTC
CASSPSTGLPGANVLTF
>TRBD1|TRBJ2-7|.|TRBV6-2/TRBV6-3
TGTGCCAGCAGTTACGGACAGGCCTCCTACGAGCAGTACTTC
CASSYGQASYEQYF
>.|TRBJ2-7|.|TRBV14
TGTGCCAGCAGCCAAGCGTCGGACTGGGAGCAGTACTTC
CASSQASDWEQYF
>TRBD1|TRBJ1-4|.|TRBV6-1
TGTGCCAGCAGTGAACAGGGGGCGTGGGCCGGTGAAAAACTGTTTTTT
CASSEQGAWAGEKLFF
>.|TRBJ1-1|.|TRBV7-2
TGTGCCAGCAGCGCCAGGGTGGGCACTGAAGCTTTCTTT
CASSARVGTEAFF
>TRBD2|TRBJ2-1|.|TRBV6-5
TGTGCCAGCATAAGCGGGAGCTCCTACAATGAGCAGTTCTTC
CASISGSSYNEQFF
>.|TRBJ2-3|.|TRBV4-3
TGCGCCAGCAGCCAAGAGGCGGGCGGGGCAGATACGCAGTATTTT
CASSQEAGGADTQYF
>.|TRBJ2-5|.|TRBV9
TGTGCCAGCAGCGTTGGGGGGGCGCAAGAGACCCAGTACTTC
CASSVGGAQETQYF
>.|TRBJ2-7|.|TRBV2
TGTGCCAGCAGGTACAGTTTCGAGCAGTACTTC
CASRYSFEQYF
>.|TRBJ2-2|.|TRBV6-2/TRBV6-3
TGTGCCAGCAGTTCCCCGGGAAGCGCCGGGGAGCTGTTTTTT
CASSSPGSAGELFF
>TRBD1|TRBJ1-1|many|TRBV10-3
TGTGCCAGCCGGACAGGGAACACTGAAGCTTTCTTT
CASRTGNTEAFF
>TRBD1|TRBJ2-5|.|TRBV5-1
TGCGCCAGCAGCTTGGGGGACAGGGGTGAGACCCAGTACTTC
CASSLGDRGETQYF
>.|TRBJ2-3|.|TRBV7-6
TGTGCCAGCAGCTTACTTACAGGTAGCACAGATACGCAGTATTTT
CASSLLTGSTDTQYF
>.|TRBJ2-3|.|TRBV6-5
TGTGCCAGCAGTTACTCCGGGGGGCTAACAGATACGCAGTATTTT
CASSYSGGLTDTQYF
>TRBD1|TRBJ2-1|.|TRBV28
TGTGCCAGCGGCCGGACAGGGAGGCAGCAGTTCTTC
CASGRTGRQQFF
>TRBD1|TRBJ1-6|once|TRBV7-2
TGTGCCAGCAGCTTCGAGACAGGGGTTAATTCACCCCTCCACTTT
CASSFETGVNSPLHF
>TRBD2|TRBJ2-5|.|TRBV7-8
TGTGCCAGCAGCCAACCGGGACTAGCCAACCAAGAGACCCAGTACTTC
CASSQPGLANQETQYF
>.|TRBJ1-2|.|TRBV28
TGTGCCAGCAATCCCGCCGGGGGAGATGGCTACACCTTC
CASNPAGGDGYTF
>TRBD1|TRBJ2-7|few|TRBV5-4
TGTGCCAGCAGCGATGACAGGGCCGGGCAGTACTTC
CASSDDRAGQYF
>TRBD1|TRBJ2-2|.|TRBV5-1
TGCGCCAGCTTTAGGACAGGGGACACCGGGGAGCTGTTTTTT
CASFRTGDTGELFF
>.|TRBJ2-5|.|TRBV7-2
TGTGCCAGCAGCTTCGGTGGGGGCCCTCAAGAGACCCAGTACTTC
CASSFGGGPQETQYF
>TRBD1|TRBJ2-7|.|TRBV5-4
TGTGCCAGCAGTTTACAGGGGTACGAGCAGTACTTC
CASSLQGYEQYF
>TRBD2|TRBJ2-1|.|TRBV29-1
TGCAGCGCACGGACCTCCAAGCGGGGGGATTACAATGAGCAGTTCTTC
CSARTSKRGDYNEQFF
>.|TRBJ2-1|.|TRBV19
TGTGCCAGCCAACCGGGACATGGTCGCAATGAGCAGTTCTTC
CASQPGHGRNEQFF
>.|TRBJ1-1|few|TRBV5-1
TGCGCCAGCAGCTTTACAGGTCTAACTGAAGCTTTCTTT
CASSFTGLTEAFF
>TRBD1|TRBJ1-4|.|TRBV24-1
TGTGCCACCAGTGATTCAAGGGGGCCTCTAGATGAAAAACTGTTTTTT
CATSDSRGPLDEKLFF
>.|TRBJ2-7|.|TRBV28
TGTGCCAGCAGTTTAGGCAGGCAGGACTACGAGCAGTACTTC
CASSLGRQDYEQYF
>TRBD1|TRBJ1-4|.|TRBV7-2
TGTGCCAGCAGCTTGGGGACAGGGTATGAAAAACTGTTTTTT
CASSLGTGYEKLFF
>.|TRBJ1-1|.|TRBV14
TGTGCCAGCAGCCAAGGCTACAGGGCTTCACGGAACACTGAAGCTTTCTTT
CASSQGYRASRNTEAFF
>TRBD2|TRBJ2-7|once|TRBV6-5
TGTGCCAGCAGTTCGTCTAGCGGGAGAGGGTACGAGCAGTACTTC
CASSSSSGRGYEQYF
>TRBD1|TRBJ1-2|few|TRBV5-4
TGTGCCAGCACCGACAGGGCTAACTATGGCTACACCTTC
CASTDRANYGYTF
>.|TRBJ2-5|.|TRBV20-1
TGCAGTGCTAGTAAAGAGGGCCTTGTTTCAGAGACCCAGTACTTC
CSASKEGLVSETQYF